Listed here is a single T cell receptor (beta chain). Its antigen is unknown. Prior autoimmune disease or systemic immunosuppression barred patients. This entry is derived from a study of OX40 agonist ivuxolimab in advanced cancers. The study's findings and limits: Certain nonresponders additionally had low normalized T-cell clonal expansion.

This table comes from immunoSEQ multiplex PCR, and its TCRdb copy is limited to in-frame clones, with some not included. This repertoire shows 70,000 or so clones, about 82% found once; its top ten account for 0.85% to 1.3%. The CDR3 runs 12 residues. Germline CDR1 and CDR2: ENHRY and SYGVKD. Trimming left V 6 bases short and J 7 bases short, with 10 bases between. The receptor was isolated from an adult with an advanced solid tumor such as melanoma, head and neck, liver or kidney cancer. The rearrangement uses TRBV10-3 and TRBJ2-1, with D possibly being TRBD2 (5 bases). The sequencing used CD4+ or CD8+ T cells sorted from blood, collected in a trial of the OX40 agonist ivuxolimab. The CDR3 region is CAISHERNEQFF. The CDR3, as DNA: TGTGCCATCAGCCACGAGCGGAATGAGCAGTTCTTC.